This T cell receptor beta chain emerged from a study of T cell responses to AZD1222 COVID-19 vaccine (dated by TCRdb to the early 2020s). In the study overall: TCR sequencing was performed for roughly 240 trial participants, of whom roughly 200 were given two doses of AZD1222 and 26 were given two doses of MenACWY control vaccine. Trial participants were enrolled into age subgroups of 18-55, 56-69 and 70-plus years, which contained 148, 28 and 57 TCR-sequenced participants, respectively. The paper's findings and limits, for the study overall: Conclusions about previously exposed vaccinees are limited because only six or seven AZD1222 recipients were SARS-CoV-2 seropositive at baseline. Because no day 14 peak-response samples were available, the repertoires could be characterized only after the peak T cell response. The whole spike protein was spanned by vaccine-associated CD4 TCRs, and dominant responses were seen in regions 160-218 and 743-854. Most participants were white British and females outnumbered males, and the authors suggested that clonal diversity may have been underestimated. A significant rise in spike-specific TCR breadth and depth was observed after two AZD1222 doses relative to day 0 and relative to MenACWY recipients. The 56-69-year group was small, and its depth increase did not reach significance, likely because of low power. Nearly half of unique spike-specific TCRs reportedly recognized epitopes outside regions mutated in the B.1.351 and B.1.1.7 variants.

Points on this clone: The target of this receptor is not known. No clone much larger than this one lies a single base away; base qualities are absent.

Unmatched junction bases come to 6, with V trimmed by 6 bases and J by 6 bases. CDR1 and CDR2 are read off the germline V gene as SNHLY and FYNNEI. The CDR3 runs 13 amino acids, cysteine and phenylalanine included. CDR3 DNA is the only sequence kept; it has 39 bases, read in frame from the first base. The CDR3 regions of human TCRbeta chains were analyzed by immunosequencing. The paper's data handling went like this. Repertoire TCRs were checked for matches against a reference library of SARS-CoV-2-specific TCRs that had been generated using the MIRA antigen-specificity platform. Breadth meant the fraction of unique TCRs that were SARS-CoV-2-associated, whereas depth meant the fraction of total T cells that were SARS-CoV-2-associated. Using the MIRA data, each spike-specific TCR was mapped to the spike region that the TCR reacts to and placed in a CD4 or CD8 class. Log10-transformed breadth and depth values were compared by one-way ANOVA with Sidak's multiple comparisons tests. TCRdb mirrors the immuneACCESS table, restricted to in-frame sequences. Some clones are absent from its copies; in checked studies, under half trace to an unresolved V gene, and the reason for the others is unknown. The V and J calls and the clone size are those of that table, but D and trimming were determined from the DNA. The sample records over 100,000 clones, 70% to 90% of which are singletons. Jointly, the top ten make up roughly 4.4% of the sample.

The intended sense of this specimen's time point label: about 28 days (+/-7) after the second vaccine dose. Because spike-specific TCR depth and breadth did not differ between the two schedules, AZD1222 recipients who got a second dose at roughly 4 weeks were pooled with those who got a second dose at roughly 12 weeks. Samples from vaccinated people were obtained from the UK trials COV001 and COV002, which included a single-blind randomized controlled phase 2/3 trial of AZD1222 (ChAdOx1 nCoV-19) in healthy adults. For TCRbeta chain sequencing, PBMC samples were collected from trial participants at day 0 and at day 28 after the second dose.

Sequenced here: peripheral blood, sampled 28 days after the second AZD1222 dose. Recombination linked TRBV2 to TRBJ1-2; 8 bases in the junction line up with TRBD1. The TCR was taken from an adult who received the AZD1222 COVID-19 vaccine. Here the CDR3 is given as CASSGQGGDGYTF. In nucleotides, the sequence is TGTGCCAGCAGCGGACAGGGAGGAGATGGCTACACCTTC. Beyond the CDR3, the reference TRBV2 and TRBJ1-2 genes provide the residues; the full variable domain reads: EPEVTQTPSHQVTQMGQEVILRCVPISNHLYFYWYRQILGQKVEFLVSFYNNEISEKSEIFDDQFSVERPDGSNFTLKIRSTKLEDSAMYFCASSGQGGDGYTFGSGTRLTVV.